Presented here are 8 T cell receptor beta chains from one specimen sequenced in a study of cytomegalovirus exposure and HLA in healthy donors (dated by TCRdb to about 2017). The library was produced with the immunoSEQ multiplex PCR assay. For the multiplex PCR, a mixture combining 60 forward primers for TCR Vbeta segments and 13 reverse primers for TCR Jbeta segments was used. The table was pulled from immuneACCESS by TCRdb, which kept in-frame rearrangements only. Such tables lose some clones; where checked, under half of the loss comes from unresolved V genes, and the rest has no known cause. The sample table gives about 54,000 clones. Approximately 7% of the sample belongs to the ten largest clones. Sequenced input: PBMCs. All receptors come from a woman in her thirties or forties in good health and CMV-seronegative.

The chain employs TRBV28 and TRBJ1-2; the match to TRBD1 covers 10 bases. J gave up 12 bases and V 6 bases, and 10 bases lay outside the gene matches. CDR1 and CDR2 from the germline V gene are MDHEN and SYDVKM. This CDR3 is built from 13 residues. CDR3 in amino acids: CASSLRDRGGHTF. CDR3 sequence (DNA): TGTGCCAGCAGCCTCCGGGACAGGGGCGGCCACACCTTC.

The rearrangement joins TRBV7-9 to TRBJ2-3, with 9 bases fitting TRBD2. CDR3 length: 17 residues. CDR1 and CDR2 (germline): SEHNR, FQNEAQ (reference sequence). The junction had 13 bases not matched to a gene; V was cut back by 5 bases and J by 4 bases. The CDR3 is CASSALAGGQYADTQYF. CDR3 coding DNA: TGTGCCAGCAGCGCGCTGGCGGGGGGGCAGTACGCAGATACGCAGTATTTT.

CDR3 bases: TGTGCCAGCAGTTTATCCAGGTCTCAAGAGACCCAGTACTTC. The encoded protein is CASSLSRSQETQYF. The rearrangement uses TRBV28 and TRBJ2-5, with D unclear. With 1 base removed from V and 2 bases from J, the gap between germline ends came to 8 bases. The CDR3 is 14 residues long. Germline V lookup: CDR1 MDHEN, CDR2 SYDVKM.

The chain joins TRBV19 to TRBJ2-7, with D possibly TRBD2 on 5 matching bases. The CDR3 spans 14 residues. Trimming removed 3 bases from V and 1 base from J, with 10 bases in between. Germline V gives CDR1 LNHDA, CDR2 SQIVND (reference sequence). CDR3 DNA sequence: TGTGCCAGTAGTATTTTTTCGGGGTCCTACGAGCAGTACTTC. Its translation: CASSIFSGSYEQYF.

This chain links TRBV6-5 with TRBJ2-7; TRBD1 aligns across 8 bases. V was pared by 2 bases and J by 3 bases, with 9 bases of the junction left unmatched. The CDR3 totals 16 residues. Germline-derived CDR1 and CDR2 are MNHEY and SVGAGI. CDR3: CASSYGPPGQDYEQYF. CDR3 DNA: TGTGCCAGCAGTTACGGACCTCCGGGACAGGACTACGAGCAGTACTTC.

CDR3 sequence (DNA): TGTGCCAGCAGTTACTCTCCCCAGGGGAGCTACAATGAGCAGTTCTTC. Translation: CASSYSPQGSYNEQFF. The rearrangement joins TRBV6-5 to TRBJ2-1; a possible D gene is TRBD1 (6 bases). CDR3 size: 16 residues. V gave up 0 bases and J gave up 3 bases, with 12 bases separating them. Germline V gene data show CDR1 as MNHEY and CDR2 as SVGAGI.

The genes are TRBV28 and TRBJ1-2, with 8 positions matching TRBD1. CDR1 is MDHEN and CDR2 is SYDVKM in the germline V gene. The CDR3 spans 15 residues. V trimming: 6 bases; J trimming: 0 bases; junction bases outside the gene matches: 6. The CDR3 loop is CASRPDRVTNYGYTF. CDR3 nucleotide sequence: TGTGCCAGCAGACCGGACAGGGTTACTAACTATGGCTACACCTTC.

This chain links TRBV7-3 with TRBJ2-5, with TRBD2 matching over 8 bases. With V trimmed by 8 bases and J by 1 base, 9 bases remained unmatched. CDR3 length: 15 amino acids. Germline V gene sequence: CDR1 SGHTA, CDR2 FQGTGA. This CDR3 is CASGRAGAPQETQYF. DNA for the CDR3: TGTGCCAGCGGGAGAGCGGGAGCCCCCCAAGAGACCCAGTACTTC. Variable domain in full (rest from reference TRBV7-3 and TRBJ2-5): GAGVSQTPSNKVTEKGKYVELRCDPISGHTALYWYRQSLGQGPEFLIYFQGTGAADDSGLPNDRFFAVRPEGSVSTLKIQRTERGDSAVYLCASGRAGAPQETQYFGPGTRLLVL.